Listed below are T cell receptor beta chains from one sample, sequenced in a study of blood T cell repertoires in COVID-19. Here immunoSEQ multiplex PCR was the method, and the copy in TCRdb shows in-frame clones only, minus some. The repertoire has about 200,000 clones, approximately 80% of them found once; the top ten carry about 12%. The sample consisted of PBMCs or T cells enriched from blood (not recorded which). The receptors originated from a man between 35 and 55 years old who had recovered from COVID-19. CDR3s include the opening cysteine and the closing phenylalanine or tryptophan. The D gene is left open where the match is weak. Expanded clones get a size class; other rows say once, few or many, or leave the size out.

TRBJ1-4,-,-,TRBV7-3,TGTGCCAGCAGGTTCGACACCACCGGGGCTAATGAAAAACTGTTTTTT,CASRFDTTGANEKLFF
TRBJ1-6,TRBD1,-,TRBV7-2,TGTGCCAGCAGCTTAGACTTGCCAGGGGGATTGGCTTCACCCCTCCACTTT,CASSLDLPGGLASPLHF
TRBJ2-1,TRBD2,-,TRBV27,TGTGCCAGCAGTTTTGGGCGGGAGGGGTTCAATGAGCAGTTCTTC,CASSFGREGFNEQFF
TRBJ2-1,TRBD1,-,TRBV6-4,TGTGCCAGCAGTGACTGGAACAGGGGGCAGGGTGAGCAGTTCTTC,CASSDWNRGQGEQFF
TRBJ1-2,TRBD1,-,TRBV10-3,TGTGCCATCAATTTACTGGAGGGGGCCAACTATGGCTACACCTTC,CAINLLEGANYGYTF
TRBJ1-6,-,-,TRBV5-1,TGCGCCAGCAGCTTGGCCCTCGACAGCAGCAATAATTCACCCCTCCACTTT,CASSLALDSSNNSPLHF
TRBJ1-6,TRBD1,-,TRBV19,TGTGCCAGTAGTATCAGGGGGGAGAATTCACCCCTCCACTTT,CASSIRGENSPLHF
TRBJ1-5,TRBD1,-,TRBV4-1,TGCGCCAGCAGCCAAGTGACAGGGGCCCTTAGCAATCAGCCCCAGCATTTT,CASSQVTGALSNQPQHF
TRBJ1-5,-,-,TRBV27,TGTGCCAGCAGTTTGAGATTAGCAAATCAGCCCCAGCATTTT,CASSLRLANQPQHF
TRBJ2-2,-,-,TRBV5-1,TGCGCCAGCAGCTTGGCAGGGGAAGGGTCTGGGGAGCTGTTTTTT,CASSLAGEGSGELFF
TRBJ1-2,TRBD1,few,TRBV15,TGTGCCACCAGCAGAGAGTATGCAGGGGGATATGGCTACACCTTC,CATSREYAGGYGYTF
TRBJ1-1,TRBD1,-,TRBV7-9,TGTGCCAGCTCGCAGAGGCAGGGGGCGGCTGAAGCTTTCTTT,CASSQRQGAAEAFF
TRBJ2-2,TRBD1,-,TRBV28,TGTGCCAGCCTAAACAGGGGGAGCACCGGGGAGCTGTTTTTT,CASLNRGSTGELFF
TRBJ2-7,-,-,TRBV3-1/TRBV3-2,TGTGCCAGCAGCCCCGGTCTCGGCGGGACCGTAACCTACGAGCAGTACTTC,CASSPGLGGTVTYEQYF
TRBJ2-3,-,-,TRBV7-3,TGTGCCAGCAGCTCTAGCCTAAGCACAGATACGCAGTATTTT,CASSSSLSTDTQYF
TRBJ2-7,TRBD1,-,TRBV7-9,TGTGCCAGCAGCTTGTCGAGGACAGGGCCCTTGAAGCAGTACTTC,CASSLSRTGPLKQYF
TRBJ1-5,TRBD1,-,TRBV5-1,TGCGCCAGCAGCTTAGGGGGCCACGATCAGCCCCAGCATTTT,CASSLGGHDQPQHF
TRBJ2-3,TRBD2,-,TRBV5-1,TGCGCCAGCAGCAGGGGACTAGCGGAGAGGAGCACAGATACGCAGTATTTT,CASSRGLAERSTDTQYF
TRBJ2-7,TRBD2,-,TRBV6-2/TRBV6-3,TGTGCCAGCAGCCTATCCGCGGGGGACTGGGGAGCTTTAGACTTC,CASSLSAGDWGALDF
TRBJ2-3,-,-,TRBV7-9,TGTGCCAGCAGCCCCCCAGGGATCAGTACAGATACGCAGTATTTT,CASSPPGISTDTQYF
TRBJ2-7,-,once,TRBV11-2,TGTGCCAGCAGCTTAGTTTTCGGACAGCCCTACGAGCAGTACTTC,CASSLVFGQPYEQYF
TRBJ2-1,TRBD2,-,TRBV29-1,TGCAGCGTTGAAGGGTTGCGGGAGAGGTCCTACAATGAGCAGTTCTTC,CSVEGLRERSYNEQFF
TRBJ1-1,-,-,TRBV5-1,TGCGCCAGCAGCTCTCTAGGGGGGAACACTGAAGCTTTCTTT,CASSSLGGNTEAFF
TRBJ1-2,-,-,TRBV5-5,TGTGCCAGCAGCAGGCAGGGCTATGGCTACACCTTC,CASSRQGYGYTF
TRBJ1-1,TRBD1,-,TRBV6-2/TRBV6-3,TGTGCCAGCAGCCCCCAGGGGGCTGGTGAAGCTTTCTTT,CASSPQGAGEAFF
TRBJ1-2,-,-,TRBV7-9,TGTGCCAGCAGCTTAGAAGGGAGTTCAGTAAATGGCTACACCTTC,CASSLEGSSVNGYTF
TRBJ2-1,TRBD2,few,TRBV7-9,TGTGCCAGCAGCTTTGCGCTCGGGACTAGCGGGAGGGACAATGAGCAGTTCTTC,CASSFALGTSGRDNEQFF
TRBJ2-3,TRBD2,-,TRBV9,TGTGCCAGCAGCGTGGAGCCGGGACTAGGTGTCACAGATACGCAGTATTTT,CASSVEPGLGVTDTQYF
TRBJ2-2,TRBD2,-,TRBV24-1,TGTGCCACCAGTGACACGCAATGGGGGAGGGGACTCTTGAACACCGGGGAGCTGTTTTTT,CATSDTQWGRGLLNTGELFF
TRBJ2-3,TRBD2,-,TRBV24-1,TGTGCCACCAGTGATGCGGCTAGCGGGAACACAGATACGCAGTATTTT,CATSDAASGNTDTQYF
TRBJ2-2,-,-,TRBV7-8,TGTGCCAGCAGCCCGAGAGGTGGCATCAACACCGGGGAGCTGTTTTTT,CASSPRGGINTGELFF
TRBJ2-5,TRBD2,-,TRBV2,TGTGCCAGCAGTCTCCAGCGGGAGAGGAGGGAGACCCAGTACTTC,CASSLQRERRETQYF
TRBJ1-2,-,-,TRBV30,TGTGCCTGGAGTGTCTCAGGAGGAGGCTATGGCTACACCTTC,CAWSVSGGGYGYTF
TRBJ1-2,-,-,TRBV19,TGTGCCAGTAGTATAGTAGCACGGAGAGCTAACTATGGCTACACCTTC,CASSIVARRANYGYTF
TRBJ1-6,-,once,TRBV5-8,TGTGCCAGCAGCTTGGTTATCGCAGGGGATGGGAATTCACCCCTCCACTTT,CASSLVIAGDGNSPLHF
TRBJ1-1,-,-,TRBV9,TGTGCCAGCAGCGTAGAACAGTTGAACACTGAAGCTTTCTTT,CASSVEQLNTEAFF
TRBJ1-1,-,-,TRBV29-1,TGCAGCGTTGACAGGGGAAAGACTGAAGCTTTCTTT,CSVDRGKTEAFF
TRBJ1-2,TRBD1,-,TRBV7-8,TGTGCCAGCACGACACGACAGGGTGGTGGCTACACCTTC,CASTTRQGGGYTF
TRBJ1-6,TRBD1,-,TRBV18,TGTGCCAGCTCACTGGGGACAGGGGAATCACCCCTCCACTTT,CASSLGTGESPLHF
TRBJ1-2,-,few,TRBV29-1,TGCAGCGCCTCCACGATTACGGCAGGGGTCGGCGCTTATGGCTACACCTTC,CSASTITAGVGAYGYTF
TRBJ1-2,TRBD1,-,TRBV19,TGTGCCAGTAGTGGGACAGGGTTTGGCTATGGCTACACCTTC,CASSGTGFGYGYTF
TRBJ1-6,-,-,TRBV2,TGTGCCAGCAGTGAACGCTTGACAAGCTATAATTCACCCCTCCACTTT,CASSERLTSYNSPLHF